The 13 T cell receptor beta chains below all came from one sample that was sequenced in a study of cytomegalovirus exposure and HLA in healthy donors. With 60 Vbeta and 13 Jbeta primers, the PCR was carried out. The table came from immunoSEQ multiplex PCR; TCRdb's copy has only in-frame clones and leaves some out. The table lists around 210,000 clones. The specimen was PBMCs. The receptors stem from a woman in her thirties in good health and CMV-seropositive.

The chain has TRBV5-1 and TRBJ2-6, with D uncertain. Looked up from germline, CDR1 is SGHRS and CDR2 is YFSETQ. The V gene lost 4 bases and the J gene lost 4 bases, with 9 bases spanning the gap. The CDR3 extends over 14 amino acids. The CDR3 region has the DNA TGCGCCAGCAGCCCTAGTCCGGGGGCCAACGTCCTGACTTTC. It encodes CASSPSPGANVLTF.

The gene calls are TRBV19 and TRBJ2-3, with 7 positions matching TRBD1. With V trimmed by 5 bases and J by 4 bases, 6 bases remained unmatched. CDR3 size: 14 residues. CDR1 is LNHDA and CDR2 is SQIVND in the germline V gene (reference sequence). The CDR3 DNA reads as TGTGCCAGTAGTGAGAGGGGGCCGCCAGATACGCAGTATTTT. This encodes CASSERGPPDTQYF. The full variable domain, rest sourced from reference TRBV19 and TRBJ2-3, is DGGITQSPKYLFRKEGQNVTLSCEQNLNHDAMYWYRQDPGQGLRLIYYSQIVNDFQKGDIAEGYSVSREKKESFPLTVTSAQKNPTAFYLCASSERGPPDTQYFGPGTRLTVL.

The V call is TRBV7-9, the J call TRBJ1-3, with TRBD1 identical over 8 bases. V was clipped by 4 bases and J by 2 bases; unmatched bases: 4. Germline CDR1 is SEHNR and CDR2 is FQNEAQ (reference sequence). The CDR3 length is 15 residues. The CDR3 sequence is CASSSDRGAGNTIYF. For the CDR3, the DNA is TGTGCCAGCAGCTCCGACAGGGGAGCTGGAAACACCATATATTTT.

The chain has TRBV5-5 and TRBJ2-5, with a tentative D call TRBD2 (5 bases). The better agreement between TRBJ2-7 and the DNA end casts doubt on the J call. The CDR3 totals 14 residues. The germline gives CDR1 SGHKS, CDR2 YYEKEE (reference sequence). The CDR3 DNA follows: TGTGCCAGCAGCGTCGGATCGATCGAGGGCGAGCAGTACTTC. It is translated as CASSVGSIEGEQYF.

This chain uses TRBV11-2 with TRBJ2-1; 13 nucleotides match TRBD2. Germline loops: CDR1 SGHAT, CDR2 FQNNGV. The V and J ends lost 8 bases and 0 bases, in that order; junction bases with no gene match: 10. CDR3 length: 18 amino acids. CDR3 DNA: TGTGCCAGCGACGGACTAGCGGGGGCGTTAAGCTCCTACAATGAGCAGTTCTTC. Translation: CASDGLAGALSSYNEQFF.

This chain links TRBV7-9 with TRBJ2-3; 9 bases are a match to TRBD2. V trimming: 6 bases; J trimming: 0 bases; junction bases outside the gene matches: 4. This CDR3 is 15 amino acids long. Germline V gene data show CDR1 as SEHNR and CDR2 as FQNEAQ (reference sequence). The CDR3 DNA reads TGTGCCAGCAGGGAAACTAGCGGGAGCACAGATACGCAGTATTTT. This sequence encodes CASRETSGSTDTQYF.

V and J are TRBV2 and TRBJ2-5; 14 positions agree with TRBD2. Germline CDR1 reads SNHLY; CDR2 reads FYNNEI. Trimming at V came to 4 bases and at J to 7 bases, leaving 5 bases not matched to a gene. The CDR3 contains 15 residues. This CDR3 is CASSATSGGVGTQYF. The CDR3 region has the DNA TGTGCCAGCAGTGCGACTAGCGGGGGGGTAGGGACCCAGTACTTC.

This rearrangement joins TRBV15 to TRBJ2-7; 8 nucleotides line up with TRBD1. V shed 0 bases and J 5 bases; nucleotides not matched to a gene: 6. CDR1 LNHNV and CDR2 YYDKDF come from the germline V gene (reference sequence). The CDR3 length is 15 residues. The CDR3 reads CATSRDVAGGHEQYF. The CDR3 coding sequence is TGTGCCACCAGCAGAGATGTCGCAGGGGGCCACGAGCAGTACTTC.

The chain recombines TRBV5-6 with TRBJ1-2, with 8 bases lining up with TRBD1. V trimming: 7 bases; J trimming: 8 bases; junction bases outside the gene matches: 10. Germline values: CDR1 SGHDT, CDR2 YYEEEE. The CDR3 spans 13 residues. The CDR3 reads CASVFDGTGGYTF. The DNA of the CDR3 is TGTGCCAGCGTATTTGATGGGACAGGAGGCTACACCTTC.

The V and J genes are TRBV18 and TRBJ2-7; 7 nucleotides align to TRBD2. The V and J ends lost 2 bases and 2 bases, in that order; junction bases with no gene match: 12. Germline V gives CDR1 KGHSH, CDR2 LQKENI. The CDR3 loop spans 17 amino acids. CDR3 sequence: CASSPGPTGGTTYEQYF. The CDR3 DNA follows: TGTGCCAGCTCACCAGGCCCAACCGGGGGGACCACCTACGAGCAGTACTTC.

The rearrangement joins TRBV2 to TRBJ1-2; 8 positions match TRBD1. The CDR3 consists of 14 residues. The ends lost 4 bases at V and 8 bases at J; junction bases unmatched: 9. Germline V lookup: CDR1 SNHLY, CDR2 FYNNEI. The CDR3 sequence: CASSVRQGAGGYTF. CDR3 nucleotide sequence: TGTGCCAGCAGTGTTCGGCAGGGGGCAGGAGGCTACACCTTC.

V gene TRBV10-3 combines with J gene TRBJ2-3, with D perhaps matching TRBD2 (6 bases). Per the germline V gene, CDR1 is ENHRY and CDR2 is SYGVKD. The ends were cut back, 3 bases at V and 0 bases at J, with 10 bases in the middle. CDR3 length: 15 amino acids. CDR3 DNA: TGTGCCATCAGTGATCAGGCGGGGAGCACAGATACGCAGTATTTT. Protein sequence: CAISDQAGSTDTQYF.

The CDR3 DNA is TGTGCCAGCAGCTTCGACAGGGGTTTCAACCAGCCCCAGCATTTT. This translates into CASSFDRGFNQPQHF. This chain joins TRBV5-5 and TRBJ1-5, with TRBD1 identical over 8 bases. V dropped 2 bases and J dropped 7; count of bases not matched to a gene: 8. The CDR3 length is 15 residues. The germline V gene encodes CDR1 SGHKS and CDR2 YYEKEE (reference sequence).